The next 2 T cell receptor beta chains were all read from a single sample in a study of Graves' ophthalmopathy and Graves' hyperthyroidism. RNA transcripts served as template for amplifying TCR beta CDR3 sequences. A first-round RT-PCR used HTBI primers, followed by a second-round multiplex PCR. One entry per CDR3 protein, called by TCRdb with MiXCR from the multiplex PCR reads. The sample yields some 410,000 distinct CDR3 sequences, 20% to 25% seen once. The sequenced material came from peripheral blood. All receptors come from a woman between 18 and 30 years old with stable Graves' hyperthyroidism.

In this sample, this clonotype turned up many times. The chain combines TRBV7-9 with TRBJ1-6, with D uncertain. The ends were cut back, 1 base at V and 14 bases at J, with 6 bases in the middle. The CDR3 contains 11 residues. Germline loops: CDR1 SEHNR, CDR2 FQNEAQ (reference sequence). This CDR3 is CASSLEEALHF. CDR3 in DNA: TGTGCCAGCAGCTTAGAAGAGGCCCTCCACTTT.

This clonotype was picked up many times. CDR3 in DNA: TGTGCCAGCACCAAGGGCGGTAGCAATCAGCCCCAGCATTTT. Translating gives CASTKGGSNQPQHF. V and J are TRBV6-2 or TRBV6-3 and TRBJ1-5; D unresolved. The CDR3 length is 14 residues. V lost 7 bases and J lost 0, with 10 bases in between. CDR1 and CDR2 from the germline V gene are MNHEY and SVGEGT.